The 7 T cell receptor beta chains below come from one sample, sequenced in a study of cytomegalovirus exposure and HLA in healthy donors. 60 Vbeta and 13 Jbeta primers were used in PCR. Here immunoSEQ multiplex PCR was the method, and the copy in TCRdb shows in-frame clones only, minus some. This sample has about 96,000 clones, with around 79% found just once. The specimen sequenced was PBMCs. Every receptor here comes from a woman in her seventies in good health and CMV-seropositive.

V is TRBV9 and J is TRBJ2-2; a weak D match, TRBD2 (5 bases). This CDR3 region has 17 residues. Between the trimmed V and J ends, which lost 4 bases and 0 bases, there was a span of 16 bases. CDR1 is SGDLS, CDR2 YYNGEE, per germline. CDR3 nucleotides: TGTGCCAGCAGCCTAGCCACAGTCTCCGCGAACACCGGGGAGCTGTTTTTT. Translating gives CASSLATVSANTGELFF.

This clone was seen only once. Here the CDR3 reads CASSPQPGGIQYF. The CDR3 DNA follows: TGTGCCAGCAGCCCCCAACCGGGTGGCATTCAGTACTTC. This sequence joins TRBV4-2 and TRBJ2-4; no clear D. CDR1 is LGHNA and CDR2 is YNFKEQ in the germline V gene. CDR3 size: 13 residues. Trimming removed 4 bases from V and 9 bases from J, with 13 bases in between.

This clone turned up a few times. The V call is TRBV5-5, the J call TRBJ1-1; maybe TRBD1 (5 bases). With 0 bases removed from V and 1 base from J, the gap between germline ends came to 13 bases. In germline, CDR1 is SGHKS, CDR2 YYEKEE (reference sequence). The CDR3 is 16 amino acids. CDR3 protein: CASSLGTSGANTEAFF. The CDR3 coding sequence is TGTGCCAGCAGCTTGGGGACAAGTGGGGCGAACACTGAAGCTTTCTTT. The full variable domain, completed using reference TRBV5-5 and TRBJ1-1, is DAGVTQSPTHLIKTRGQQVTLRCSPISGHKSVSWYQQVLGQGPQFIFQYYEKEERGRGNFPDRFSARQFPNYSSELNVNALLLGDSALYLCASSLGTSGANTEAFFGQGTRLTVV.

This clone was seen a handful of times. The V call is TRBV28, the J call TRBJ2-1; 7 bases agree with TRBD1. There are 14 residues in the CDR3. Trimming took 6 bases from V and 8 from J; bases not matched to a gene: 10. CDR1 is MDHEN, CDR2 SYDVKM, per germline. For the CDR3, the DNA is TGTGCCAGCAGCAATGAAGGGGGCGCGTATGAGCAGTTCTTC. It translates to CASSNEGGAYEQFF. Using reference TRBV28 and TRBJ2-1 for the parts outside the CDR3, the full variable domain is DVKVTQSSRYLVKRTGEKVFLECVQDMDHENMFWYRQDPGLGLRLIYFSYDVKMKEKGDIPEGYSVSREKKERFSLILESASTNQTSMYLCASSNEGGAYEQFFGPGTRLTVL.

This chain links TRBV7-3 with TRBJ2-1, with 7 bases that match TRBD2. The CDR3 is 16 amino acids. V gave up 1 base and J gave up 10 bases; unmatched junction bases: 13. Germline CDR1 is SGHTA and CDR2 is FQGTGA. This CDR3 is CASSLRGGSQPREQFF. The DNA for the CDR3 is TGTGCCAGCAGCTTAAGGGGAGGGAGTCAACCAAGGGAGCAGTTCTTC.

V usage is TRBV10-3 and J usage is TRBJ2-3; D is unresolved. V was trimmed by 2 bases and J by 3 bases, leaving 6 bases between them. The CDR3 is made up of 13 amino acids. CDR1 ENHRY and CDR2 SYGVKD come from the germline V gene. The CDR3 protein is CAISEVQTDTQYF. CDR3 nucleotides: TGTGCCATCAGTGAGGTTCAGACAGATACGCAGTATTTT.

A single count supports this clone. The CDR3 sequence: CASRDGQQETQYF. The DNA for the CDR3 is TGCGCCAGCAGGGACGGACAGCAAGAGACCCAGTACTTC. V is TRBV5-1 and J is TRBJ2-5; D may be TRBD1 (6 bases). V shed 5 bases and J shed 2 bases, with 10 bases lying between them. Germline CDR1 and CDR2: SGHRS and YFSETQ. There are 13 residues in the CDR3.